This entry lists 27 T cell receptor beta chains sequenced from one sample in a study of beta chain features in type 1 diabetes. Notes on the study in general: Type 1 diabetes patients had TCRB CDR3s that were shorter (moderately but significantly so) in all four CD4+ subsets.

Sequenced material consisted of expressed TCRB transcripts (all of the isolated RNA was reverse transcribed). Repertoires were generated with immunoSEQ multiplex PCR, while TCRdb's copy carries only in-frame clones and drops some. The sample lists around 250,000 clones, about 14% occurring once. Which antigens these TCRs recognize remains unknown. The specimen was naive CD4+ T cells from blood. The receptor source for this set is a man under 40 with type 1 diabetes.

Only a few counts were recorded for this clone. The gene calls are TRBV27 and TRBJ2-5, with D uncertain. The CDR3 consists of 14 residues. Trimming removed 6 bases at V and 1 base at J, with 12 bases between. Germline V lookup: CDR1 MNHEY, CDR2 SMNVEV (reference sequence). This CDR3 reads CASSPAQVQETQYF. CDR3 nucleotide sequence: TGTGCCAGCAGCCCGGCCCAGGTCCAAGAGACCCAGTACTTC.

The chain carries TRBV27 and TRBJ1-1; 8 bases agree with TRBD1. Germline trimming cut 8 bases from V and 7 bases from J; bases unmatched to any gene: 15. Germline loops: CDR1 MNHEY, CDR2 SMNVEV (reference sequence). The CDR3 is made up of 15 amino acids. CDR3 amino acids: CASHTDRAQVIEAFF. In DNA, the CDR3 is TGTGCCAGCCACACGGACAGGGCCCAGGTTATTGAAGCTTTCTTT.

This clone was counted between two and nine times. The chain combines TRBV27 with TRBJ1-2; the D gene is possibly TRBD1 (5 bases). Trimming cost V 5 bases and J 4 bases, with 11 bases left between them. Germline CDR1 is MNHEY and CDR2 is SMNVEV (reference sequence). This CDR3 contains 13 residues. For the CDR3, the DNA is TGTGCCAGCAGTACTCGGGGGACCTATGGCTACACCTTC. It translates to CASSTRGTYGYTF.

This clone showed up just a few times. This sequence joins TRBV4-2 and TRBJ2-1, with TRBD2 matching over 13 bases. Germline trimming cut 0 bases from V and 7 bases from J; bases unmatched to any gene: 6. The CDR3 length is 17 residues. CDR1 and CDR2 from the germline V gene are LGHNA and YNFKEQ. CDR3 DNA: TGTGCCAGCAGCCAAGATTTGGGACTAGCGGGATTAAATGAGCAGTTCTTC. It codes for CASSQDLGLAGLNEQFF.

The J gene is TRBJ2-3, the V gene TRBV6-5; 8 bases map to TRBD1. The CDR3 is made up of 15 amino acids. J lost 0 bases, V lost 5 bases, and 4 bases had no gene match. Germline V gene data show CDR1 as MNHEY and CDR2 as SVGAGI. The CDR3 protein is CASSTWTGSTDTQYF. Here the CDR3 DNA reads TGTGCCAGCAGTACTTGGACAGGGAGCACAGATACGCAGTATTTT.

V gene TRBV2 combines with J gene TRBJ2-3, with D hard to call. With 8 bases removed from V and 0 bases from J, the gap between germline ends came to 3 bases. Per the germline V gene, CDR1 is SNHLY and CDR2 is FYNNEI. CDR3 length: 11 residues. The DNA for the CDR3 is TGTGCCAGCGGCAGCACAGATACGCAGTATTTT. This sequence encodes CASGSTDTQYF. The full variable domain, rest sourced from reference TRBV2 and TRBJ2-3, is EPEVTQTPSHQVTQMGQEVILRCVPISNHLYFYWYRQILGQKVEFLVSFYNNEISEKSEIFDDQFSVERPDGSNFTLKIRSTKLEDSAMYFCASGSTDTQYFGPGTRLTVL.

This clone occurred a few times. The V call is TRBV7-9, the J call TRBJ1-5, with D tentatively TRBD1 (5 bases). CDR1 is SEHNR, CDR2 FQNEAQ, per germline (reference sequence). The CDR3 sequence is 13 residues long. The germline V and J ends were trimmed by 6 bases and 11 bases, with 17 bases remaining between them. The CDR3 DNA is TGTGCCAGCAGTCCTATAATGGAAGGGGCCCAGCATTTT. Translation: CASSPIMEGAQHF.

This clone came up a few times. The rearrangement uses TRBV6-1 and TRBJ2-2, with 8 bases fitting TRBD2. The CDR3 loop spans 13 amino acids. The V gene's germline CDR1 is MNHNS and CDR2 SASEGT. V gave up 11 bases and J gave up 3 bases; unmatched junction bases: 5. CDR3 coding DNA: TGTGCCTCGGGAGGGGCCGACACCGGGGAGCTGTTTTTT. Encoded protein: CASGGADTGELFF.

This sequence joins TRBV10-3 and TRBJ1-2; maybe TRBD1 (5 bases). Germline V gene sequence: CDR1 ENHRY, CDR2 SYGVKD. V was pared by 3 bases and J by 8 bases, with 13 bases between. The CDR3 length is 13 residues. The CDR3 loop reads CAISDGAENGYTF. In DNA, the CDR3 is TGTGCCATCAGTGATGGGGCAGAGAACGGCTACACCTTC.

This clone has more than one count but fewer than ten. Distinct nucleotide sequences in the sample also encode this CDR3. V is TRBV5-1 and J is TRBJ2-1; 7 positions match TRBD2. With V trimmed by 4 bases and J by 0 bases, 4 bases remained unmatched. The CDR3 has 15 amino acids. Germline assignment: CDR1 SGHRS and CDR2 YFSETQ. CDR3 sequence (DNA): TGCGCCAGCAGCCTCGCTAGCGGCTCCTACAATGAGCAGTTCTTC. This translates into CASSLASGSYNEQFF.

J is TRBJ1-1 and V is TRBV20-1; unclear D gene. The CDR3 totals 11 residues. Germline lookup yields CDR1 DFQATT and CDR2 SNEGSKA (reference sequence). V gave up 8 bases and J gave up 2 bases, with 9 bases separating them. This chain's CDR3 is CSLTGNTEAFF. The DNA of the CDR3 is TGCAGTCTGACGGGAAACACTGAAGCTTTCTTT.

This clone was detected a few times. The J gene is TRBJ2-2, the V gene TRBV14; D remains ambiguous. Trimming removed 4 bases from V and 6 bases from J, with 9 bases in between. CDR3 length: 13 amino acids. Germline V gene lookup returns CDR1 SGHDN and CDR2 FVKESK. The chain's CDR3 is CASSPSRAGELFF. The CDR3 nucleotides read TGTGCCAGCAGCCCGTCCCGGGCCGGGGAGCTGTTTTTT.

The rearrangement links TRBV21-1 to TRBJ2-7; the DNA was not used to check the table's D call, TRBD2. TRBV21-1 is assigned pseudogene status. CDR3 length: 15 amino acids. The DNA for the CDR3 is TGTGCCAGCAGCTTCCGGACTAAATGTTGGGGGGAGCAGTACTTC. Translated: CASSFRTKCWGEQYF.

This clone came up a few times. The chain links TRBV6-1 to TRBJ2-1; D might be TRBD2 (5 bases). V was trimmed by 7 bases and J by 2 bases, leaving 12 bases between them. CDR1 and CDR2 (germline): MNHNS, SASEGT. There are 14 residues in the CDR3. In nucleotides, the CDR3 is TGTGCCAGCACTCGAGCGGAAACCTACAATGAGCAGTTCTTC. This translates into CASTRAETYNEQFF.

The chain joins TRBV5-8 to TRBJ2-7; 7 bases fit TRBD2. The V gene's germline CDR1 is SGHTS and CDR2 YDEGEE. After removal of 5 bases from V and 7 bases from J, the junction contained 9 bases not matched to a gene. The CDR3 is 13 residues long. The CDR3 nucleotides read TGTGCCAGCAGTCAACCACTAGCGTGGGAGCAGTACTTC. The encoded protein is CASSQPLAWEQYF. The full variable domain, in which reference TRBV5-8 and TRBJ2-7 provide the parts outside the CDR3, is EAGVTQSPTHLIKTRGQQATLRCSPISGHTSVYWYQQALGLGLQFLLWYDEGEERNRGNFPPRFSGRQFPNYSSELNVNALELEDSALYLCASSQPLAWEQYFGPGTRLTVT.

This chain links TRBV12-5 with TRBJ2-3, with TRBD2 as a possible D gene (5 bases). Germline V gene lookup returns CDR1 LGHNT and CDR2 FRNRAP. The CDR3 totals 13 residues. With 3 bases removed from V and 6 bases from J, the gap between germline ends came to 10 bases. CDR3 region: CASGLRLADTQYF. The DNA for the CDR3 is TGTGCTAGTGGTTTACGATTAGCGGATACGCAGTATTTT.

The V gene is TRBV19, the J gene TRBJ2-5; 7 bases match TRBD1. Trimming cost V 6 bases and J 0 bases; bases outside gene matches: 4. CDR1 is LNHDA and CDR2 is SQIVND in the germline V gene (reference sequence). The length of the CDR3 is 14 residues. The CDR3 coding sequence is TGTGCCAGTAGAGAGGGACAGAACCAAGAGACCCAGTACTTC. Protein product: CASREGQNQETQYF.

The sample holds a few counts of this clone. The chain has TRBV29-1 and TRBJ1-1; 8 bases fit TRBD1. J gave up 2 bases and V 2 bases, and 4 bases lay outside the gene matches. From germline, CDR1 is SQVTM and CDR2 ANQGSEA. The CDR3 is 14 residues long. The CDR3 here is CSVERTGLNTEAFF. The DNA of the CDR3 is TGCAGCGTTGAACGGACAGGGCTTAACACTGAAGCTTTCTTT.

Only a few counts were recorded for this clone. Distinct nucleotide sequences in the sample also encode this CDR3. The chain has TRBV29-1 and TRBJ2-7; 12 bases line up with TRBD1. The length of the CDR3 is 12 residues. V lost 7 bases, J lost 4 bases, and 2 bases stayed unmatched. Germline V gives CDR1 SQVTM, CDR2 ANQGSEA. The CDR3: CSAGQGAYEQYF. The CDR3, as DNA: TGCAGCGCGGGACAGGGGGCTTACGAGCAGTACTTC.

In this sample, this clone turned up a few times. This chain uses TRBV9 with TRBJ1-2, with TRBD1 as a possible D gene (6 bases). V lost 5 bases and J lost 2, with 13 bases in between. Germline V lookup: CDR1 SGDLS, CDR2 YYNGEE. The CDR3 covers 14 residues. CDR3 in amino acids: CASRRDDRNYGYTF. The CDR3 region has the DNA TGTGCCAGCAGAAGAGATGACAGGAACTATGGCTACACCTTC.

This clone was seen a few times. The CDR3 loop is CASSEVQRRTDTQYF. In nucleotides, the CDR3 is TGTGCCAGCAGTGAAGTCCAGCGGAGAACAGATACGCAGTATTTT. This rearrangement joins TRBV2 to TRBJ2-3, with TRBD2 as a possible D gene (5 bases). Per germline, CDR1 SNHLY and CDR2 FYNNEI. CDR3 size: 15 residues. V dropped 1 base and J dropped 3 bases, with 11 bases sitting between them.

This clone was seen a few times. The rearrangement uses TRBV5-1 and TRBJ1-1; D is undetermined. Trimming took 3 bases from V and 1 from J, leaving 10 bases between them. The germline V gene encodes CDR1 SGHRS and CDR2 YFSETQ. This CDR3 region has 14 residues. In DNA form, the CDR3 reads TGCGCCAGCAGCTCGGCCACAGAGAACACTGAAGCTTTCTTT. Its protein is CASSSATENTEAFF.

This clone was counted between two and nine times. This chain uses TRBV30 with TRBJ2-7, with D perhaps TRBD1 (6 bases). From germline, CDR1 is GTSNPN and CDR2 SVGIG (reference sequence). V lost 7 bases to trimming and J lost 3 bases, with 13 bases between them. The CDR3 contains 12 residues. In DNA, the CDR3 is TGTGCCTACACTCAGGGGCTCTACGAGCAGTACTTC. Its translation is CAYTQGLYEQYF.

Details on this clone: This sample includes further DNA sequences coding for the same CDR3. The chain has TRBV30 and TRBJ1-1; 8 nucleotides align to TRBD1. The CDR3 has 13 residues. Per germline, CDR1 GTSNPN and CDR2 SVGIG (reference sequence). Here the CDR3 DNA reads TGTGCGTGGGAGCAGGGGGCAGGAACTGAAGCTTTCTTT. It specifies CAWEQGAGTEAFF.

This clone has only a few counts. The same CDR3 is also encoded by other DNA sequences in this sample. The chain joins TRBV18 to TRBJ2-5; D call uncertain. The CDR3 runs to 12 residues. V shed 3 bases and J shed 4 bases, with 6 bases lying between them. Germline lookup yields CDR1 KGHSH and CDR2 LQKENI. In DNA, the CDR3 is TGTGCCAGCTCACCCCCAGGAGAGACCCAGTACTTC. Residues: CASSPPGETQYF.

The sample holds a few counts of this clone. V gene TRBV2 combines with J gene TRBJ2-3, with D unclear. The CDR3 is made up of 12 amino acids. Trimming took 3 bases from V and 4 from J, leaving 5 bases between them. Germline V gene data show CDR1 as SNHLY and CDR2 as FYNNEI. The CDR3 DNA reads TGTGCCAGCAGTGATTGGCCAGATACGCAGTATTTT. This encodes CASSDWPDTQYF.

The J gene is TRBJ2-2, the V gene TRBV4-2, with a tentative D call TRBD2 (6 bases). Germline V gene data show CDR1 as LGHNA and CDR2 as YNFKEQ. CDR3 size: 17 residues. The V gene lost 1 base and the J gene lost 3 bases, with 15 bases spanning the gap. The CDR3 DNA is TGTGCCAGCAGCCAAGGGGAGTTCGGGGGAGACACCGGGGAGCTGTTTTTT. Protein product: CASSQGEFGGDTGELFF.